This is a list of T cell receptor beta chains from one sample in a study of T-cell reconstitution after alpha-beta-depleted transplantation in children. In TCRdb, the PCR reads were re-called with MiXCR into one record per CDR3 protein. Here the sample spans more than 500,000 distinct CDR3 sequences, 10% to 12% being singletons. Specimen: PBMCs, mostly from graft donor cells, collected 180 days after TCRalphabeta/CD19-depleted stem cell transplant. The receptors were sampled from a female patient between 2 and 15 years old who had a stem cell transplant for aplastic anemia, so the T cells may come from the graft donor. The conserved cysteine and the conserved F or W are not part of the CDR3 here. D genes are given only for firm matches. Clone size is shown for a subset of rows, as once, few, many or a class of expanded clone.

clone_size: many
j_call: TRBJ2-1
d_call: .
v_call: TRBV5-1
cdr3_aa: ASSLGQDNEQF

clone_size: few
j_call: TRBJ2-5
d_call: .
v_call: TRBV5-4
cdr3_aa: ASSDLPRPIPETQY

clone_size: once
j_call: TRBJ2-5
d_call: .
v_call: TRBV18
cdr3_aa: ASSPRGDGVDQETQY

clone_size: few
j_call: TRBJ1-2
d_call: TRBD1
v_call: TRBV5-1
cdr3_aa: ASSSGQGGYGYT

clone_size: many
j_call: TRBJ2-1
d_call: .
v_call: TRBV20-1
cdr3_aa: SARRTVNNEQF

clone_size: few
j_call: TRBJ2-5
d_call: .
v_call: TRBV15
cdr3_aa: ATSLGSNQETQY

clone_size: .
j_call: TRBJ2-7
d_call: TRBD1
v_call: TRBV28
cdr3_aa: ASSLGTGGDYEQY

clone_size: few
j_call: TRBJ2-1
d_call: TRBD2
v_call: TRBV6-2/TRBV6-3
cdr3_aa: ASSYLRGTSRHNEQF

clone_size: .
j_call: TRBJ2-5
d_call: .
v_call: TRBV15
cdr3_aa: ATSTNTGPRGTQY

clone_size: many
j_call: TRBJ1-1
d_call: .
v_call: TRBV7-2
cdr3_aa: ASSLRAVNTEAF

clone_size: .
j_call: TRBJ1-1
d_call: TRBD1
v_call: TRBV30
cdr3_aa: AWRRGRTEAF

clone_size: few
j_call: TRBJ1-1
d_call: .
v_call: TRBV20-1
cdr3_aa: SATISGRGNTEAF

clone_size: few
j_call: TRBJ2-1
d_call: .
v_call: TRBV11-2
cdr3_aa: ASSLIGPYNEQF

clone_size: .
j_call: TRBJ2-7
d_call: TRBD2
v_call: TRBV20-1
cdr3_aa: SARVTGGLAVEQY

clone_size: many
j_call: TRBJ2-1
d_call: TRBD2
v_call: TRBV6-5
cdr3_aa: ASSATLSGRYNEQF

clone_size: few
j_call: TRBJ2-3
d_call: .
v_call: TRBV5-1
cdr3_aa: ASSLSGYGTDTQY

clone_size: .
j_call: TRBJ2-5
d_call: .
v_call: TRBV15
cdr3_aa: ATSRGPGTQQETQY

clone_size: few
j_call: TRBJ1-6
d_call: TRBD1
v_call: TRBV7-2
cdr3_aa: ASSMGQGKTLH

clone_size: many
j_call: TRBJ2-3
d_call: .
v_call: TRBV20-1
cdr3_aa: SARDWVGLAYTDTQY